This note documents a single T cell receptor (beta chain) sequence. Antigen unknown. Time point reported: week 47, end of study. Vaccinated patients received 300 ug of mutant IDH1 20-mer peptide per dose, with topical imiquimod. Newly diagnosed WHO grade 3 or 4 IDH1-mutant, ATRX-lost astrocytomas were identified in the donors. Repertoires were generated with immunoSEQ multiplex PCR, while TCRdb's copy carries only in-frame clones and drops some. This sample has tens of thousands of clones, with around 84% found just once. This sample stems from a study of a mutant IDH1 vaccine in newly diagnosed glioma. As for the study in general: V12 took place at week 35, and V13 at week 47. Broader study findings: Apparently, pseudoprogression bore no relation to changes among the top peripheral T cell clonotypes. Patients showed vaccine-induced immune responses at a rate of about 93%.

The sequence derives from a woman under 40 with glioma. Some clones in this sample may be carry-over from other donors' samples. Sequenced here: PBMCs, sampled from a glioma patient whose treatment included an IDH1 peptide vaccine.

CDR3 bases: TGTGCCAGCAAGAGTACCACAGATACGCAGTATTTT. Its translation: CASKSTTDTQYF. V and J are TRBV5-6 and TRBJ2-3; D uncertain. The CDR3 runs to 12 residues. V lost 6 bases, J lost 2 bases, and 7 bases lay in between. Germline V gene lookup returns CDR1 SGHDT and CDR2 YYEEEE.